The 32 T cell receptor beta chains in this list originate from one sample, sequenced in a study of cytomegalovirus exposure and HLA in healthy donors. 60 Vbeta and 13 Jbeta primers were used in PCR. The method was immunoSEQ multiplex PCR; TCRdb's version includes in-frame clones alone and lacks a portion of them. The sample holds about 130,000 clones, approximately 8.7% seen once. The sample was PBMCs. The origin of the receptors is a man in his forties in good health and CMV-seronegative.

This chain joins TRBV30 and TRBJ1-5; D is unresolved. There are 13 residues in the CDR3. V was trimmed by 3 bases and J by 4 bases, leaving 10 bases between them. CDR1 GTSNPN and CDR2 SVGIG come from the germline V gene (reference sequence). The chain's CDR3 is CAWSPSWNQPQHF. CDR3 nucleotide sequence: TGTGCCTGGAGCCCGAGTTGGAATCAGCCCCAGCATTTT. Looking up the rest from reference TRBV30 and TRBJ1-5 gives the full variable domain: SQTIHQWPATLVQPVGSPLSLECTVEGTSNPNLYWYRQAAGRGLQLLFYSVGIGQISSEVPQNLSASRPQDRQFILSSKKLLLSDSGFYLCAWSPSWNQPQHFGDGTRLSIL.

This clone was counted between two and nine times. The chain is built from TRBV6-4 and TRBJ1-1; 9 bases fit TRBD1. J was trimmed by 2 bases and V by 8 bases; bases with no gene match: 12. CDR1 and CDR2 (germline): MRHNA, SNTAGT. The CDR3 consists of 16 residues. The CDR3 loop reads CASHLLRDRANTEAFF. The DNA for the CDR3 is TGTGCCAGCCACCTACTCCGGGACAGGGCAAACACTGAAGCTTTCTTT.

In its sample, this clone was seen a few times. This chain uses TRBV6-5 with TRBJ2-3; D perhaps matches TRBD2 (6 bases). This CDR3 is 13 amino acids long. Per germline, CDR1 MNHEY and CDR2 SVGAGI. V was shortened by 2 bases and J by 7 bases, with 10 bases between the two germline ends. The DNA of the CDR3 is TGTGCCAGCAGTTACACGGGAGAAAATACGCAGTATTTT. Residues: CASSYTGENTQYF.

The genes are TRBV5-4 and TRBJ2-5; the D is unclear. Looked up from germline, CDR1 is SGHNT and CDR2 is YYREEE (reference sequence). This CDR3 comprises 13 residues. V lost 3 bases to trimming and J lost 0 bases, with 6 bases between them. In DNA form, the CDR3 reads TGTGCCAGCAGCTCCCCGTACCAAGAGACCCAGTACTTC. It codes for CASSSPYQETQYF.

The chain combines TRBV19 with TRBJ1-2; tentatively, D is TRBD1 (5 bases). From germline, CDR1 is LNHDA and CDR2 SQIVND (reference sequence). V dropped 5 bases and J dropped 4 bases, with 11 bases sitting between them. The CDR3 contains 13 residues. The CDR3 sequence: CASSLTVLYGYTF. The CDR3 nucleotides are TGTGCCAGTAGTTTGACAGTTCTCTATGGCTACACCTTC.

The chain carries TRBV27 and TRBJ1-2, with D maybe TRBD1 (5 bases). The CDR3 spans 15 residues. Trimming took off 7 bases at V and 5 bases at J, with 20 bases between the two ends. CDR1 MNHEY and CDR2 SMNVEV come from the germline V gene (reference sequence). CDR3 region: CASKTWGVGGYGYTF. The CDR3 DNA is TGTGCCAGCAAGACTTGGGGAGTGGGGGGGTATGGCTACACCTTC.

This clone was counted a few times. This chain connects TRBV6-5 to TRBJ2-5, with TRBD1 matching over 7 bases. The J call is doubtful: the DNA matches TRBJ2-7 better. Germline CDR1 MNHEY, CDR2 SVGAGI. The CDR3 is 14 residues long. DNA for the CDR3: TGTGCCAGCAGCAGGACAGGAATAACCTACGAGCAGTACTTC. Protein product: CASSRTGITYEQYF.

The V gene is TRBV6-6, the J gene TRBJ2-1; TRBD2 agrees at 13 bases. Germline loops: CDR1 MNHNY, CDR2 SVGAGI (reference sequence). The V gene end was trimmed by 4 bases and the J gene end by 7 bases; junction bases not matched to a gene: 7. The CDR3 consists of 16 residues. For the CDR3, the DNA is TGTGCCAGCAGTTCCACCGGGACTAGCGGGGTTAATGAGCAGTTCTTC. This codes for CASSSTGTSGVNEQFF.

The J gene is TRBJ2-7, the V gene TRBV19; D is possibly TRBD1 (6 bases). Germline V gives CDR1 LNHDA, CDR2 SQIVND (reference sequence). V was shortened by 3 bases and J by 3 bases, with 15 bases between the two germline ends. CDR3 length: 15 residues. The CDR3 DNA sequence: TGTGCCAGTAGTATCGCCCAGGGGACCCACTACGAGCAGTACTTC. It specifies CASSIAQGTHYEQYF.

Of note for this clone: A junction end diverges from the germline sequence, so it may reflect a read error. V and J are TRBV4-3 and TRBJ2-3; 13 bases agree with TRBD2. The CDR3 totals 15 residues. CDR1 and CDR2 (germline): LGHNA, YSLEER. CDR3 sequence reads: CASTQLAGGTDTQYF. DNA of the CDR3: TGCGCCAGCACCCAACTAGCGGGGGGGACAGATACGCAGTATTTT.

This clone was counted a few times. CDR3 in DNA: TGTGCCAGCAGCTTCTACAGCAGTGAAAAACTGTTTTTT. Protein: CASSFYSSEKLFF. The rearrangement links TRBV7-8 to TRBJ1-4; D not resolved. Germline V gene data show CDR1 as SGHVS and CDR2 as FQNEAQ. Trimming cost V 3 bases and J 7 bases, with 9 bases left between them. The CDR3 has 13 amino acids.

V usage is TRBV9 and J usage is TRBJ2-1; 8 nucleotides agree with TRBD2. There are 14 residues in the CDR3. The germline gives CDR1 SGDLS, CDR2 YYNGEE. V gave up 0 bases and J gave up 6 bases; unmatched junction bases: 2. The chain's CDR3 is CASSVEGTSNEQFF. The CDR3 coding sequence is TGTGCCAGCAGCGTAGAGGGGACTAGCAATGAGCAGTTCTTC. The full variable domain, its missing parts supplied by reference TRBV9 and TRBJ2-1, is DSGVTQTPKHLITATGQRVTLRCSPRSGDLSVYWYQQSLDQGLQFLIQYYNGEERAKGNILERFSAQQFPDLHSELNLSSLELGDSALYFCASSVEGTSNEQFFGPGTRLTVL.

This clone was detected a few times. The chain combines TRBV19 with TRBJ1-3; TRBD1 is a possible D gene (5 bases). This CDR3 has 14 amino acids. Trimming removed 4 bases from V and 0 bases from J, with 7 bases in between. In germline, CDR1 is LNHDA, CDR2 SQIVND (reference sequence). In nucleotides, the CDR3 is TGTGCCAGTAGTACAGGGTTCTCTGGAAACACCATATATTTT. Its protein product is CASSTGFSGNTIYF.

The CDR3 reads CASSPGGSYTEAFF. In DNA, the CDR3 is TGTGCCAGCTCACCAGGGGGGAGCTACACTGAAGCTTTCTTT. V and J are TRBV18 and TRBJ1-1; perhaps TRBD1 as D (5 bases). The CDR3 length is 14 residues. From germline, CDR1 is KGHSH and CDR2 LQKENI. The germline V and J ends were trimmed by 2 bases and 3 bases, with 10 bases remaining between them. The entire variable domain, with the rest obtained from reference TRBV18 and TRBJ1-1, is as follows: NAGVMQNPRHLVRRRGQEARLRCSPMKGHSHVYWYRQLPEEGLKFMVYLQKENIIDESGMPKERFSAEFPKEGPSILRIQQVVRGDSAAYFCASSPGGSYTEAFFGQGTRLTVV.

The V call is TRBV7-2, the J call TRBJ1-1; D is possibly TRBD1 (5 bases). The germline gives CDR1 SGHTA, CDR2 FQGNSA. V lost 2 bases, J lost 10 bases, and 8 bases lay in between. This CDR3 has 11 amino acids. The CDR3 sequence is CASSLYGGAFF. For the CDR3, the DNA is TGTGCCAGCAGCTTATACGGGGGAGCTTTCTTT.

This clone turned up a few times. The chain employs TRBV6-6 and TRBJ1-2; D might be TRBD1 (5 bases). V shed 2 bases and J shed 5 bases, with 15 bases lying between them. Germline assignment: CDR1 MNHNY and CDR2 SVGAGI (reference sequence). CDR3 length: 15 amino acids. Here the CDR3 DNA reads TGTGCCAGCAGTTACGAGGACACCGGCTTGTATGGCTACACCTTC. It yields the protein CASSYEDTGLYGYTF.

The table lists this clone with a few counts. The chain has TRBV19 and TRBJ2-7; 9 bases align to TRBD2. V was clipped by 6 bases and J by 2 bases; unmatched bases: 8. From germline, CDR1 is LNHDA and CDR2 SQIVND (reference sequence). The CDR3 runs 15 residues. CDR3 amino acids: CASSSSGGPTYEQYF. CDR3 coding DNA: TGTGCCAGTAGCAGTAGCGGGGGACCCACCTACGAGCAGTACTTC.

This clone was detected only a few times. The chain couples TRBV6-6 to TRBJ2-7; maybe TRBD2 (7 bases). The CDR3 is 14 amino acids. V shed 2 bases and J shed 3 bases, with 11 bases lying between them. Germline V gives CDR1 MNHNY, CDR2 SVGAGI (reference sequence). This chain's CDR3 is CASSYGGGHYEQYF. Written as DNA, the CDR3 is TGTGCCAGCAGTTACGGGGGGGGCCACTACGAGCAGTACTTC.

The rearrangement joins TRBV5-5 to TRBJ2-1; no firm D call. The CDR3 is made up of 15 amino acids. Germline V gene sequence: CDR1 SGHKS, CDR2 YYEKEE (reference sequence). The V gene lost 2 bases and the J gene lost 0 bases, with 9 bases spanning the gap. The CDR3 region is CASSLAASSYNEQFF. CDR3 DNA: TGTGCCAGCAGCTTAGCCGCGAGCTCCTACAATGAGCAGTTCTTC. The complete variable domain, with remaining parts taken from reference TRBV5-5 and TRBJ2-1, reads DAGVTQSPTHLIKTRGQQVTLRCSPISGHKSVSWYQQVLGQGPQFIFQYYEKEERGRGNFPDRFSARQFPNYSSELNVNALLLGDSALYLCASSLAASSYNEQFFGPGTRLTVL.

The DNA for the CDR3 is TGTGCCAGCAGCCCGACAGGGATGGGTTCACCCCTCCACTTT. It specifies CASSPTGMGSPLHF. This chain links TRBV6-5 with TRBJ1-6, with 7 bases aligning to TRBD1. The CDR3 covers 14 residues. Losses at the gene ends were 6 bases for V and 9 bases for J; bases not matched to a gene: 8. The germline gives CDR1 MNHEY, CDR2 SVGAGI.

The J gene is TRBJ1-6, the V gene TRBV5-6; the D gene is possibly TRBD1 (5 bases). The CDR3 is made up of 15 amino acids. Trimming pared 4 bases from V and 9 bases from J, leaving 17 bases between. Germline CDR1 and CDR2: SGHDT and YYEEEE. In DNA, the CDR3 is TGTGCCAGCAGCGGTACAAGGGGTCCGGTTTCACCCCTCCACTTT. It encodes CASSGTRGPVSPLHF.

The chain combines TRBV6-5 with TRBJ1-6; 10 bases map to TRBD1. Unmatched junction bases numbered 3, after V lost 5 bases and J lost 8 bases. The germline V gene encodes CDR1 MNHEY and CDR2 SVGAGI. This CDR3 has 14 amino acids. In DNA, the CDR3 is TGTGCCAGCAGTGACAGGGGGCCGGATTCACCCCTCCACTTT. This codes for CASSDRGPDSPLHF.

CDR3 coding DNA: TGTGCCAGCAGTGCAGGGGGCTACTCCTATAATTCACCCCTCCACTTT. Amino acids: CASSAGGYSYNSPLHF. The gene calls are TRBV27 and TRBJ1-6, with 8 nucleotides matching TRBD1. This CDR3 region has 16 residues. Germline trimming cut 5 bases from V and 0 bases from J; bases unmatched to any gene: 3. The germline V gene encodes CDR1 MNHEY and CDR2 SMNVEV (reference sequence).

This clone was counted only a few times. The chain recombines TRBV5-6 with TRBJ1-1; no firm D call. Germline CDR1 and CDR2: SGHDT and YYEEEE. CDR3 length: 12 residues. The V end lost 2 bases, the J end lost 8 bases, and 10 bases lay between the germline ends. CDR3 DNA sequence: TGTGCCAGCAGCTTCGGGAGCAAAGAAGCTTTCTTT. It specifies CASSFGSKEAFF.

This clone was found a few times. The DNA for the CDR3 is TGTGCCAGCAGCCTCGGGGTCACTAACACCGGGGAGCTGTTTTTT. Translated: CASSLGVTNTGELFF. This rearrangement joins TRBV11-2 to TRBJ2-2; D might be TRBD2 (5 bases). V lost 5 bases to trimming and J lost 2 bases, with 12 bases between them. Germline loops: CDR1 SGHAT, CDR2 FQNNGV. The CDR3 runs 15 residues.

CDR3 DNA: TGTGCCAGCAGCTCCAGGACTGGGCTTAGCACAGATACGCAGTATTTT. This encodes CASSSRTGLSTDTQYF. This chain joins TRBV7-9 and TRBJ2-3; weak D call: TRBD2 (5 bases). The length of the CDR3 is 16 residues. Per the germline V gene, CDR1 is SEHNR and CDR2 is FQNEAQ (reference sequence). Trimming cost V 4 bases and J 0 bases, with 14 bases left between them.

CDR3 nucleotide sequence: TGTGCCAGCAGTGAAACAGCCTTCGGGGATCAGCCCCAGCATTTT. It codes for CASSETAFGDQPQHF. The chain joins TRBV2 to TRBJ1-5; no reliable D call. This CDR3 is built from 15 residues. Germline CDR1 SNHLY, CDR2 FYNNEI. V shed 2 bases and J shed 5 bases, with 13 bases lying between them.

In regard to this clone: Other DNA variants within this sample encode the same CDR3. The V call is TRBV5-1, the J call TRBJ2-5, with 7 bases that match TRBD1. The germline CDR1 and CDR2 sequences are SGHRS and YFSETQ. Trimming removed 2 bases from V and 1 base from J; junction bases left unmatched: 2. This CDR3 contains 14 residues. This CDR3 reads CASSFGTVQETQYF. CDR3 coding DNA: TGCGCCAGCAGCTTCGGGACAGTCCAAGAGACCCAGTACTTC.

J is TRBJ1-1 and V is TRBV2; 8 nucleotides align to TRBD1. J was trimmed by 5 bases and V by 6 bases; bases with no gene match: 14. The CDR3 covers 16 residues. The germline V gene encodes CDR1 SNHLY and CDR2 FYNNEI. This CDR3 is CASRDPGGADWTEAFF. The CDR3 DNA follows: TGTGCCAGCAGGGACCCAGGGGGCGCGGATTGGACTGAAGCTTTCTTT.

The chain carries TRBV19 and TRBJ1-4, with TRBD1 matching over 7 bases. There are 14 residues in the CDR3. V was clipped by 5 bases and J by 5 bases; unmatched bases: 5. Germline values: CDR1 LNHDA, CDR2 SQIVND (reference sequence). The CDR3 sequence: CASSSGQFNEKLFF. The CDR3 DNA sequence: TGTGCCAGTAGTTCGGGACAGTTCAATGAAAAACTGTTTTTT.

This clone has more than one count but fewer than ten. The chain carries TRBV5-1 and TRBJ2-5; D is unresolved. The CDR3 consists of 13 residues. Trimming took 7 bases from V and 2 from J, leaving 12 bases between them. The germline V gene has CDR1 SGHRS and CDR2 YFSETQ. The CDR3 DNA reads TGCGCCAGCGCCGGAGTAGGACAAGAGACCCAGTACTTC. Translation gives CASAGVGQETQYF.

This chain connects TRBV6-6 to TRBJ2-7, with 9 bases aligning to TRBD2. CDR3 length: 16 residues. Germline V gene sequence: CDR1 MNHNY, CDR2 SVGAGI (reference sequence). V shed 2 bases and J 2 bases; nucleotides not matched to a gene: 7. The CDR3 region is CASSYRPGLATYEQYF. The CDR3 nucleotides are TGTGCCAGCAGTTACCGACCGGGACTAGCAACCTACGAGCAGTACTTC.